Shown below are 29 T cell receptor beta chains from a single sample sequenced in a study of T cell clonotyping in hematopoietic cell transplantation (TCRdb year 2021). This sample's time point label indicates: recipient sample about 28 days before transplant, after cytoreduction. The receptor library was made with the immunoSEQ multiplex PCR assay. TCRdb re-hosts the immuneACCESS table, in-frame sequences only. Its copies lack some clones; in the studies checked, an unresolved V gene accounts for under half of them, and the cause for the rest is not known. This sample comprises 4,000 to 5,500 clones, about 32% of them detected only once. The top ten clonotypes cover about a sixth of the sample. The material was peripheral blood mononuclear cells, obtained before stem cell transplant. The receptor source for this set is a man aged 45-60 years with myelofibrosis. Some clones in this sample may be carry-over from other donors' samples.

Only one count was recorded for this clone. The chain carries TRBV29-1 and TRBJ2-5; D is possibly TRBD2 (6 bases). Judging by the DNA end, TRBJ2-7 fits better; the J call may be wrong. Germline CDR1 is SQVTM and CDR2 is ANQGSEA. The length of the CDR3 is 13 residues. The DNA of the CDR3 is TGCAGCGTACCCTCGGGAGACAGCTACGAGCAGTACTTC. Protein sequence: CSVPSGDSYEQYF.

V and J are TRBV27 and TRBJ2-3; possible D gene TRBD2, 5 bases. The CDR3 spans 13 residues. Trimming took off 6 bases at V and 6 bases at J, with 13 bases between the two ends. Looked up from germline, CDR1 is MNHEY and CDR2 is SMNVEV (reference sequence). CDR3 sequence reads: CASSFIPGDTQYF. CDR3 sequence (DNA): TGTGCCAGCAGCTTTATTCCGGGGGATACGCAGTATTTT.

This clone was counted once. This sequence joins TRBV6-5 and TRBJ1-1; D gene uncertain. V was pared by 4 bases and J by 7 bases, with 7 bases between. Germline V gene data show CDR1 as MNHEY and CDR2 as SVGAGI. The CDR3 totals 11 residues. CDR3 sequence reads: CASSFGSEAFF. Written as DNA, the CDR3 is TGTGCCAGCAGTTTTGGCAGTGAAGCTTTCTTT.

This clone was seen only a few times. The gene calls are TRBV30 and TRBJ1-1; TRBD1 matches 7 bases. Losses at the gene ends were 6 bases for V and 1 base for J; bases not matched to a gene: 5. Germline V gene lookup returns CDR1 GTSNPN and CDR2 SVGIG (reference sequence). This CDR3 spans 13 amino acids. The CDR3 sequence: CACPQGRNTEAFF. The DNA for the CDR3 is TGTGCCTGTCCACAGGGGAGGAACACTGAAGCTTTCTTT.

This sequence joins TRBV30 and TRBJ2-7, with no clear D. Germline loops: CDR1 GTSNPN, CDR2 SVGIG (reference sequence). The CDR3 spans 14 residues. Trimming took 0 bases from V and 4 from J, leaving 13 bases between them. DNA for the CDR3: TGTGCCTGGAGTGTAGCCAGCGAGCCTTACGAGCAGTACTTC. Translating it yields CAWSVASEPYEQYF.

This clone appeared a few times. CDR3 sequence reads: CASSYQTGGGYTF. The DNA for the CDR3 is TGCGCCAGCAGCTACCAGACAGGGGGTGGCTACACCTTC. The genes are TRBV5-1 and TRBJ1-2; 9 nucleotides agree with TRBD1. The CDR3 has 13 residues. Germline loops: CDR1 SGHRS, CDR2 YFSETQ. V trimming: 3 bases; J trimming: 7 bases; junction bases outside the gene matches: 4.

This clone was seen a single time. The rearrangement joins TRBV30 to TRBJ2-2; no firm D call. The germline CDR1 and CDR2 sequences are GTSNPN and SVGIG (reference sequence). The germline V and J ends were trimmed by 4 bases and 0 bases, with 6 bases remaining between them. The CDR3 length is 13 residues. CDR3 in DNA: TGTGCCTGGATTCGAGCGAACACCGGGGAGCTGTTTTTT. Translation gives CAWIRANTGELFF.

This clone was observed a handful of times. The CDR3: CSVLENSNQPQHF. In DNA form, the CDR3 reads TGCAGCGTTCTGGAAAATAGCAATCAGCCCCAGCATTTT. This chain joins TRBV29-1 and TRBJ1-5; no clear D. This CDR3 contains 13 residues. Trimming pared 5 bases from V and 0 bases from J, leaving 8 bases between. CDR1 SQVTM and CDR2 ANQGSEA come from the germline V gene.

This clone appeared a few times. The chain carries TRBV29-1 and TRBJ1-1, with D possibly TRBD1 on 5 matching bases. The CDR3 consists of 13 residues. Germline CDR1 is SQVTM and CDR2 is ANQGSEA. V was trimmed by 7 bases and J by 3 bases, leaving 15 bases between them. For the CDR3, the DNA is TGCAGCGGGAGCGCGGGGGGGGACACTGAAGCTTTCTTT. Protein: CSGSAGGDTEAFF.

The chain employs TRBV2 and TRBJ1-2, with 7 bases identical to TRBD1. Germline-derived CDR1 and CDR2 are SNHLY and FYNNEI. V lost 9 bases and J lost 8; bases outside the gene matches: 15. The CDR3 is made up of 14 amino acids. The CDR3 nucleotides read TGTGCCAGTACCCTTGACCGACAGGGTAGAGGCTACACCTTC. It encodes CASTLDRQGRGYTF.

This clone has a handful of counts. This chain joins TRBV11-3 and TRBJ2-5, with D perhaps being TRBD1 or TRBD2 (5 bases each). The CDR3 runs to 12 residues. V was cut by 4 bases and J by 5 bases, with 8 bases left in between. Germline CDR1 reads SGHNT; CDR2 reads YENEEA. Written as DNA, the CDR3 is TGTGCCAGCAGCTCCGGGACCGAGACCCAGTACTTC. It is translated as CASSSGTETQYF.

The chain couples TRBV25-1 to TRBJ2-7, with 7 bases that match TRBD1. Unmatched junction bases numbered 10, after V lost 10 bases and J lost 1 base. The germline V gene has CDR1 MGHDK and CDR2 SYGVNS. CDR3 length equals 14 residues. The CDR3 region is CATQDRLGSYEQYF. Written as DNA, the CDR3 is TGTGCCACTCAGGACAGGCTTGGTTCCTACGAGCAGTACTTC.

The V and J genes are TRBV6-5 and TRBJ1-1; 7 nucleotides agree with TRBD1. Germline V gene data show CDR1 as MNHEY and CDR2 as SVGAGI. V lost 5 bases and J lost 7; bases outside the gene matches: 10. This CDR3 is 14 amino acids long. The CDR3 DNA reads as TGTGCCAGCAGTCCCTGGGACAGATCAGATGAAGCTTTCTTT. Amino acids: CASSPWDRSDEAFF.

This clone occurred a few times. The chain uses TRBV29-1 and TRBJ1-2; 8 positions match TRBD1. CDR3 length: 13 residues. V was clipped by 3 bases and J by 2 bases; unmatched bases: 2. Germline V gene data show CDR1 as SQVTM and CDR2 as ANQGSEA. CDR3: CSVDAGGNYGYTF. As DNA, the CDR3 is TGCAGCGTTGATGCAGGGGGCAACTATGGCTACACCTTC.

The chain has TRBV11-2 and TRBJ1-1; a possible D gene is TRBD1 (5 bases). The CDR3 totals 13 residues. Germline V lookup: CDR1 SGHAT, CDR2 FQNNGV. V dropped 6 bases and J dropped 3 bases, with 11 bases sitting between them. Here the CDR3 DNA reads TGTGCCAGCAGAAGGGACGGCGACACTGAAGCTTTCTTT. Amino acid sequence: CASRRDGDTEAFF. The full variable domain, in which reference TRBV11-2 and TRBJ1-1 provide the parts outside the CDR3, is EAGVAQSPRYKIIEKRQSVAFWCNPISGHATLYWYQQILGQGPKLLIQFQNNGVVDDSQLPKDRFSAERLKGVDSTLKIQPAKLEDSAVYLCASRRDGDTEAFFGQGTRLTVV.

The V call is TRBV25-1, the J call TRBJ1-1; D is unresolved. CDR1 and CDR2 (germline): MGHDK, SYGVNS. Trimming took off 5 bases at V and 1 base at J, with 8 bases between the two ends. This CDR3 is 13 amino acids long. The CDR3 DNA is TGTGCCAGCAGTAAACAGAGGAACACTGAAGCTTTCTTT. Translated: CASSKQRNTEAFF.

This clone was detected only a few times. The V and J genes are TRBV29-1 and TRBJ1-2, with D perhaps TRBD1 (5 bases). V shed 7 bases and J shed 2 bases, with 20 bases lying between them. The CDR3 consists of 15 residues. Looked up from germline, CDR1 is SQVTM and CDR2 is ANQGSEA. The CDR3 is CSAGDQGPLNYGYTF. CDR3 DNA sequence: TGCAGCGCCGGAGACCAGGGTCCACTCAACTATGGCTACACCTTC.

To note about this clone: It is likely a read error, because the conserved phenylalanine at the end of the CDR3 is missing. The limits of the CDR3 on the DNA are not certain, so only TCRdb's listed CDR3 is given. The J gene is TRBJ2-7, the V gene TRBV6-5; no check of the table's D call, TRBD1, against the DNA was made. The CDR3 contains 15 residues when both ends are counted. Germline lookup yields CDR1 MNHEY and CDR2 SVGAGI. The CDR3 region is CASSYSNARGGEQCL.

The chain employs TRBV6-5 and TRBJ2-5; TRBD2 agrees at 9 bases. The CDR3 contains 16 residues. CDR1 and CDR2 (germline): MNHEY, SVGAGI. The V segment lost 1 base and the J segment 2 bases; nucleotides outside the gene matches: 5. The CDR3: CASSYWLAGPQETQYF. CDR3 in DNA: TGTGCCAGCAGTTACTGGCTAGCGGGACCTCAAGAGACCCAGTACTTC.

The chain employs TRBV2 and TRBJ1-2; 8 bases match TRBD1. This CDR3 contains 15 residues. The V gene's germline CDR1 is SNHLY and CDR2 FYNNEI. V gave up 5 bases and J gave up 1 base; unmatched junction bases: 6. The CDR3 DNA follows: TGTGCCAGCAGTAGCGACAGGGGCCATAACTATGGCTACACCTTC. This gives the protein CASSSDRGHNYGYTF.

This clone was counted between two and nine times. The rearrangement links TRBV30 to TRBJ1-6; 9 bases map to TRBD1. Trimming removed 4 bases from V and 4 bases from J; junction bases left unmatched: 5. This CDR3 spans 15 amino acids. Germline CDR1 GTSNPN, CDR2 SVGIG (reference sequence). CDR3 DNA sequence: TGTGCCTGGACCAGGGACAGGGCTTATAATTCACCCCTCCACTTT. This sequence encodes CAWTRDRAYNSPLHF.

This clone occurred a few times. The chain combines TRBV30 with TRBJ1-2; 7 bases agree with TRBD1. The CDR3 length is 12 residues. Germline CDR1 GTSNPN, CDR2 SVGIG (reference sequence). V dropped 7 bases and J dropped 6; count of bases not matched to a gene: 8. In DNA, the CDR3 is TGTGCCTACTTAACAGGGGTTGATGGCTACACCTTC. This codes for CAYLTGVDGYTF.

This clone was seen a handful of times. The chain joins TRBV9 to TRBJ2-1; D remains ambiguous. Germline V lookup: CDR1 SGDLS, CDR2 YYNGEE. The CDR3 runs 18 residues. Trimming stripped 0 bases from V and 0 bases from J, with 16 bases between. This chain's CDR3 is CASSVGSTTYSSYNEQFF. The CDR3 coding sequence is TGTGCCAGCAGCGTAGGTAGCACAACCTACAGCTCCTACAATGAGCAGTTCTTC.

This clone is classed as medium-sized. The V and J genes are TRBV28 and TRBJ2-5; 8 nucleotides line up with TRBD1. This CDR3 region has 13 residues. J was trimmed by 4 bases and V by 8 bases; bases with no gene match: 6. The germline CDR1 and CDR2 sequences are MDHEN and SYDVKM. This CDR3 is CASDTGGPETQYF. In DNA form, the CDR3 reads TGTGCCAGCGATACAGGGGGACCAGAGACCCAGTACTTC.

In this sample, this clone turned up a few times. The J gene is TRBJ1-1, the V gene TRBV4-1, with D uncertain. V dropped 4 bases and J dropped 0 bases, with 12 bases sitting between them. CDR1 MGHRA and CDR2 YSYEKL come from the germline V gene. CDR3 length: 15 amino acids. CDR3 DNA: TGCGCCAGCAGCCTCCAATGGGCGATGAACACTGAAGCTTTCTTT. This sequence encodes CASSLQWAMNTEAFF.

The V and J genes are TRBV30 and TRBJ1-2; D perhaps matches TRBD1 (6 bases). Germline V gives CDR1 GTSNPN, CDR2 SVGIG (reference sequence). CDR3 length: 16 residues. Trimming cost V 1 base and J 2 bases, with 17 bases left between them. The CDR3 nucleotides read TGTGCCTGGAGTGAATTCCTGGACAGCCCCAACTATGGCTACACCTTC. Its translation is CAWSEFLDSPNYGYTF. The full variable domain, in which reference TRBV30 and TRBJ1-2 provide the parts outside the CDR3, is SQTIHQWPATLVQPVGSPLSLECTVEGTSNPNLYWYRQAAGRGLQLLFYSVGIGQISSEVPQNLSASRPQDRQFILSSKKLLLSDSGFYLCAWSEFLDSPNYGYTFGSGTRLTVV.

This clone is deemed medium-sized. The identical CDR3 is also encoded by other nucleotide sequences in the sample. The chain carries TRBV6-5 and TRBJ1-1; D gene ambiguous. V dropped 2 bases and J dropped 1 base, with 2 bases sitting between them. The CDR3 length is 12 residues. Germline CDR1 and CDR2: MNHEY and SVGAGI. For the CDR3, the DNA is TGTGCCAGCAGTTACCCGAACACTGAAGCTTTCTTT. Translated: CASSYPNTEAFF.

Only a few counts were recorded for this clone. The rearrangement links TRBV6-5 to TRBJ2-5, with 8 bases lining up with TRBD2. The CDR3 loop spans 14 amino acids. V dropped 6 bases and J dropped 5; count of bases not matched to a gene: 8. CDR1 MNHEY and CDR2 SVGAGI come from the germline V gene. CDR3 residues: CASRTVRGGETQYF. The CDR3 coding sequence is TGTGCCAGCAGAACTGTACGGGGGGGGGAGACCCAGTACTTC.

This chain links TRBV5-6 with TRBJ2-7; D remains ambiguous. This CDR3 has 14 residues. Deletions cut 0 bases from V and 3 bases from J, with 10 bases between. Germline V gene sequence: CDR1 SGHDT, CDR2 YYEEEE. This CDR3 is CASSLALTDYEQYF. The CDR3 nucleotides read TGTGCCAGCAGCTTGGCCCTGACGGACTACGAGCAGTACTTC.